This T cell receptor beta chain was found in a study of memory CD4+ T cells and cytomegalovirus serostatus. The repertoire was sequenced with immunoSEQ multiplex PCR; TCRdb's copy has only in-frame clones and lacks some. This repertoire shows under 45,000 clones, more than 60% found once; its top ten account for around 0.6%. Single viable CD3+CD4+CD8-CD45RO+ cells were sorted as the memory CD4+ T cells. The TCR comes from an adult in good health and CMV-seronegative. The sample taken for sequencing was memory CD4+ T cells from blood.

Here the CDR3 reads CASSSRGQPATYGYTF. The CDR3, as DNA: TGTGCCAGCAGTTCCCGGGGGCAGCCAGCCACCTATGGCTACACCTTC. The chain links TRBV28 to TRBJ1-2; D may be TRBD1 (6 bases). Trimming removed 4 bases from V and 4 bases from J, with 19 bases in between. Germline CDR1 reads MDHEN; CDR2 reads SYDVKM. The CDR3 sequence is 16 residues long.